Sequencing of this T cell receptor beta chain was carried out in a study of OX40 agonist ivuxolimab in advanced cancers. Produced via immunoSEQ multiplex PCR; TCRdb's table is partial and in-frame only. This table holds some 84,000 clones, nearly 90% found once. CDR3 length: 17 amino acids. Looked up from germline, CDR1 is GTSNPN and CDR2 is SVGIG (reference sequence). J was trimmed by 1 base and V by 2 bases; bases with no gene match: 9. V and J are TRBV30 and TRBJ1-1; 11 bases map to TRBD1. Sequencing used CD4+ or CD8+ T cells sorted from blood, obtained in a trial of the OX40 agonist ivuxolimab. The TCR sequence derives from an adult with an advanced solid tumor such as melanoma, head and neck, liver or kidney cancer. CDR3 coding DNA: TGTGCCTGGAGTCGAAGGACAGGGGGCGATTCGAACACTGAAGCTTTCTTT. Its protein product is CAWSRRTGGDSNTEAFF.